These 21 T cell receptor beta chains were sequenced from one sample in a study of vaccination effects on CD4 cells after COVID-19. Cultured cells yielded isolated CD4+ T cells after 10 days. Subjects were given two BNT162b2 or mRNA-1273 vaccine doses. These TCRs are of unknown antigen specificity. Libraries were prepared by immunoSEQ multiplex PCR; TCRdb keeps only in-frame clonotypes and omits some of them. This table holds approximately 47,000 clones, less than 85% found once. The sample in question was CD4+ T cells from PBMCs cultured without peptide, obtained after COVID-19 vaccination. These receptors were taken from a human donor who received a COVID-19 vaccine.

The chain couples TRBV10-3 to TRBJ1-6; D not certain. This CDR3 comprises 15 residues. The germline V gene has CDR1 ENHRY and CDR2 SYGVKD. Trimming removed 4 bases from V and 0 bases from J, with 7 bases in between. CDR3 amino acids: CAISAISSYNSPLHF. DNA of the CDR3: TGTGCCATCAGTGCGATAAGCTCCTATAATTCACCCCTCCACTTT.

The V and J genes are TRBV21-1 and TRBJ1-3; the D call TRBD1 from the table was never checked on the DNA. TRBV21-1 has pseudogene status. This CDR3 comprises 19 residues. The CDR3 loop reads CASSKGEVRGKRSGNTIYF. DNA for the CDR3: TGTGCCAGCAGCAAAGGGGAAGTAAGGGGGAAACGCTCTGGAAACACCATATATTTT.

This clone has only a few counts. The V gene is TRBV4-1, the J gene TRBJ2-1; TRBD2 is a possible D gene (5 bases). Germline V CDR1 and CDR2: MGHRA, YSYEKL. Trimming left V 2 bases short and J 5 bases short, with 10 bases between. This CDR3 comprises 14 residues. CDR3 sequence reads: CASSQPTSNNEQFF. In DNA form, the CDR3 reads TGCGCCAGCAGCCAACCTACTAGTAACAATGAGCAGTTCTTC.

The chain links TRBV18 to TRBJ1-3, with D uncertain. The CDR3 covers 16 residues. V was cut by 2 bases and J by 2 bases, with 13 bases left in between. Germline CDR1 KGHSH, CDR2 LQKENI. The CDR3 loop is CASSPGSFRAGNTIYF. The DNA for the CDR3 is TGTGCCAGCTCACCAGGTTCGTTCAGAGCTGGAAACACCATATATTTT.

This clone was seen just once. The chain joins TRBV27 to TRBJ2-7; D tentatively fits TRBD1 or TRBD2 (5 bases each). Trimming left V 6 bases short and J 2 bases short, with 14 bases between. Germline CDR1 reads MNHEY; CDR2 reads SMNVEV (reference sequence). The CDR3 has 14 amino acids. DNA for the CDR3: TGTGCCAGCAGCCGATACGGGGACCCCTACGAGCAGTACTTC. This codes for CASSRYGDPYEQYF.

The chain uses TRBV18 and TRBJ2-1; D remains ambiguous. The CDR3 contains 12 residues. CDR1 and CDR2 (germline): KGHSH, LQKENI. V was shortened by 3 bases and J by 3 bases, with 3 bases between the two germline ends. CDR3 residues: CASSPGYNEQFF. The CDR3 DNA follows: TGTGCCAGCTCACCGGGCTACAATGAGCAGTTCTTC.

In nucleotides, the CDR3 is TGTGCCAGCAGTTTGGGCGGCGGGGAGCTGTTTTTT. This gives the protein CASSLGGGELFF. The rearrangement links TRBV12-3 or TRBV12-4 to TRBJ2-2; D remains ambiguous. Between the trimmed V and J ends, which lost 3 bases and 7 bases, there was a span of 6 bases. The CDR3 length is 12 residues.

This chain uses TRBV18 with TRBJ2-3; possibly TRBD2 for D (6 bases). Germline V gives CDR1 KGHSH, CDR2 LQKENI. The length of the CDR3 is 13 residues. The V and J ends lost 5 bases and 2 bases respectively, with 8 bases between them. CDR3 residues: CASSGGSTDTQYF. CDR3 DNA: TGTGCCAGCTCAGGAGGGTCCACAGATACGCAGTATTTT.

This clone was observed a few times. The genes are TRBV19 and TRBJ2-1, with 7 bases lining up with TRBD2. The CDR3 is 16 residues long. Per germline, CDR1 LNHDA and CDR2 SQIVND (reference sequence). V was pared by 0 bases and J by 1 base, with 3 bases of the junction left unmatched. The CDR3 bases are TGTGCCAGTAGTATAGATCCGGGGGGTTCCTACAATGAGCAGTTCTTC. Protein product: CASSIDPGGSYNEQFF.

CDR3 in DNA: TGTGCCAGCAGCCGGGACAGGGGATCCCCTAACTATGGCTACACCTTC. It encodes CASSRDRGSPNYGYTF. The gene calls are TRBV14 and TRBJ1-2; 10 bases align to TRBD1. Germline V lookup: CDR1 SGHDN, CDR2 FVKESK. Germline trimming cut 4 bases from V and 0 bases from J; bases unmatched to any gene: 5. The CDR3 sequence is 16 residues long.

A few counts support this clone. The V call is TRBV6-6, the J call TRBJ2-1; D uncertain. With 3 bases removed from V and 9 bases from J, the gap between germline ends came to 9 bases. CDR3 length equals 12 residues. Germline V CDR1 and CDR2: MNHNY, SVGAGI (reference sequence). The CDR3 loop is CASSYISGEQFF. The CDR3 DNA is TGTGCCAGCAGTTATATCTCGGGTGAGCAGTTCTTC.

The genes are TRBV6-5 and TRBJ2-5; tentatively, D is TRBD1 (6 bases). Per the germline V gene, CDR1 is MNHEY and CDR2 is SVGAGI. The CDR3 is made up of 13 amino acids. Trimming took 6 bases from V and 3 from J, leaving 11 bases between them. This CDR3 is CASSLTGKETQYF. In DNA, the CDR3 is TGTGCCAGCAGCCTCACAGGGAAAGAGACCCAGTACTTC.

The V gene is TRBV12-5, the J gene TRBJ1-4; the match to TRBD1 covers 9 bases. Germline V gene data show CDR1 as LGHNT and CDR2 as FRNRAP. The CDR3 is 16 residues long. J gave up 5 bases and V 1 base, and 5 bases lay outside the gene matches. For the CDR3, the DNA is TGTGCTAGTGGTTTGGGAAGACAGGGGGGGAATGAAAAACTGTTTTTT. Translated, it gives CASGLGRQGGNEKLFF.

This chain links TRBV10-3 with TRBJ2-6; 8 nucleotides match TRBD1. Germline V CDR1 and CDR2: ENHRY, SYGVKD. CDR3 length equals 19 residues. The ends lost 2 bases at V and 3 bases at J; junction bases unmatched: 12. The CDR3 bases are TGTGCCATCAGTGAGGCCAGCCGACAGGGGAGTTTTGGGGCCAACGTCCTGACTTTC. Protein product: CAISEASRQGSFGANVLTF.

J is TRBJ2-5 and V is TRBV27, with D tentatively TRBD1 (5 bases). CDR3 length equals 13 residues. Trimming removed 3 bases from V and 4 bases from J, with 9 bases in between. Germline lookup yields CDR1 MNHEY and CDR2 SMNVEV (reference sequence). The CDR3 protein is CASSFRVRETQYF. The CDR3 coding sequence is TGTGCCAGCAGTTTCAGGGTCCGAGAGACCCAGTACTTC.

This clone was found a few times. The chain couples TRBV2 to TRBJ2-7, with 7 positions matching TRBD1. Losses at the gene ends were 4 bases for V and 7 bases for J; bases not matched to a gene: 4. The germline V gene encodes CDR1 SNHLY and CDR2 FYNNEI. The CDR3 is 12 amino acids. CDR3 coding DNA: TGTGCCAGCAGTGGGGACAGCTGGGAGCAGTACTTC. Protein product: CASSGDSWEQYF.

The rearrangement links TRBV27 to TRBJ1-5; D call uncertain. Looked up from germline, CDR1 is MNHEY and CDR2 is SMNVEV (reference sequence). V lost 5 bases and J 3 bases, leaving 14 bases between the germline ends. This CDR3 is 15 amino acids long. CDR3 bases: TGTGCCAGCAGTGGGAGGGATTTTAACAATCAGCCCCAGCATTTT. Its translation is CASSGRDFNNQPQHF.

CDR3 bases: TGTGCCAGCAGCTTTCTAGCGGGGGTGTACGAGCAGTACTTC. Translation: CASSFLAGVYEQYF. The J gene is TRBJ2-7, the V gene TRBV5-6; the match to TRBD2 covers 10 bases. From germline, CDR1 is SGHDT and CDR2 YYEEEE. The CDR3 is 14 residues long. After removal of 2 bases from V and 4 bases from J, the junction contained 3 bases not matched to a gene.

This clone has only a few counts. The V call is TRBV11-2, the J call TRBJ1-2, with D uncertain. Trimming took off 8 bases at V and 0 bases at J, with 13 bases between the two ends. CDR3 length: 14 residues. The germline gives CDR1 SGHAT, CDR2 FQNNGV. The chain's CDR3 is CASSGVRSNYGYTF. The CDR3 DNA reads TGTGCCAGCTCTGGCGTTCGTTCTAACTATGGCTACACCTTC.

The chain carries TRBV6-4 and TRBJ1-5, with 7 positions matching TRBD1. Germline V gene data show CDR1 as MRHNA and CDR2 as SNTAGT. After removal of 2 bases from V and 4 bases from J, the junction contained 14 bases not matched to a gene. The CDR3 runs to 18 residues. The CDR3 loop is CASSDRTNRVTGNQPQHF. Written as DNA, the CDR3 is TGTGCCAGCAGTGACCGTACTAACAGGGTGACAGGGAATCAGCCCCAGCATTTT.

The gene calls are TRBV7-2 and TRBJ2-7; D is possibly TRBD1 (6 bases). Germline V gene data show CDR1 as SGHTA and CDR2 as FQGNSA. V was shortened by 4 bases and J by 3 bases, with 13 bases between the two germline ends. This CDR3 comprises 14 residues. CDR3 nucleotides: TGTGCCAGCAGCTCGCCCGGGACAAACTACGAGCAGTACTTC. This translates into CASSSPGTNYEQYF.